Following are 13 T cell receptor beta chains from one sample sequenced in a study of tumor and adjacent non-tumor tissue in lung cancer. The library came from three nested PCR rounds adapted from ARM-PCR protocols. Using its own MiXCR run on the multiplex PCR reads, TCRdb lists one record per CDR3 protein. The sample has fewer than 120,000 distinct CDR3 sequences, 84% seen once. This sample's RNA came from whole unsorted tissue. Input material: lung tumor tissue. These receptors were taken from a man in his 70s with non-small cell lung cancer.

In its sample, this clonotype was seen many times. For the CDR3, the DNA is TGTGCCAGTCACGACGGGGGGCTTAATCAGCCCCAGCATTTT. Protein sequence: CASHDGGLNQPQHF. The chain carries TRBV6-1 and TRBJ1-5; tentatively, D is TRBD1 (6 bases). Trimming took 9 bases from V and 4 from J, leaving 16 bases between them. CDR1 is MNHNS and CDR2 is SASEGT in the germline V gene. This CDR3 has 14 amino acids.

This chain joins TRBV11-2 and TRBJ2-5, with a weak D call TRBD1 (5 bases). The CDR3 is 14 residues long. The ends were cut back, 11 bases at V and 5 bases at J, with 21 bases in the middle. The germline V gene encodes CDR1 SGHAT and CDR2 FQNNGV. The CDR3 sequence: CACSLVFRAETQYF. The CDR3 nucleotides are TGTGCCTGTAGCTTAGTCTTCAGGGCCGAGACCCAGTACTTC. The whole variable domain, filled in from reference TRBV11-2 and TRBJ2-5, reads EAGVAQSPRYKIIEKRQSVAFWCNPISGHATLYWYQQILGQGPKLLIQFQNNGVVDDSQLPKDRFSAERLKGVDSTLKIQPAKLEDSAVYLCACSLVFRAETQYFGPGTRLLVL.

As to this clonotype: A clone one base away is much larger, so this may be a read error. This sequence joins TRBV29-1 and TRBJ2-5; unclear D gene. Germline assignment: CDR1 SQVTM and CDR2 ANQGSEA. The CDR3 spans 11 residues. The CDR3 region has the DNA TGCAGTGTTGACAAGCAAGAGACCCAGTGCTTC. Residues: CSVDKQETQCF.

The CDR3 coding sequence is TGTGCCATCAGCTACTTCGGGAGGGGACAGAATAGCAATCAGCCCCAGCATTTT. Translation: CAISYFGRGQNSNQPQHF. This chain links TRBV6-6 with TRBJ1-5; 7 nucleotides match TRBD1. CDR1 and CDR2 (germline): MNHNY, SVGAGI (reference sequence). The J segment lost 0 bases and the V segment lost 10 bases, leaving 18 bases of the junction unmatched. The CDR3 covers 18 residues.

A note on this clonotype: This is likely a read error, given that the CDR3 carries no conserved phenylalanine or tryptophan at its end. The DNA is omitted, as the CDR3 cannot be located on it reliably, and the CDR3 follows TCRdb's listing. This chain joins TRBV12-3 or TRBV12-4 and TRBJ2-5; the D segment call TRBD1 is taken from the table without a DNA check. The CDR3 is 16 amino acids long, termini counted. The CDR3 reads CASSPATGVAGGTQYL.

The genes are TRBV6-2 or TRBV6-3 and TRBJ2-1, with 13 nucleotides matching TRBD2. CDR1 and CDR2 from the germline V gene are MNHEY and SVGEGT. This CDR3 has 16 amino acids. V shed 5 bases and J 8 bases; nucleotides not matched to a gene: 9. The DNA of the CDR3 is TGTGCCAGCAGTAATACTAGCGGGGGGGTGGTCTATGAGCAGTTCTTC. As protein: CASSNTSGGVVYEQFF.

The chain is built from TRBV7-8 and TRBJ2-3; TRBD1 or TRBD2 may be the D gene (5 bases each). Germline V lookup: CDR1 SGHVS, CDR2 FQNEAQ. The CDR3 loop spans 18 amino acids. The V and J ends lost 8 bases and 2 bases respectively, with 26 bases between them. The CDR3 is CASAIHADGGPNTDTQYF. Here the CDR3 DNA reads TGTGCCAGCGCCATACACGCCGATGGGGGACCGAACACAGATACGCAGTATTTT.

This clonotype appeared once. A read error is possible here, since a much larger clone lies one base away. The chain recombines TRBV20-1 with TRBJ2-1; tentative D call: TRBD2 (5 bases). This CDR3 spans 14 amino acids. Germline assignment: CDR1 DFQATT and CDR2 SNEGSKA (reference sequence). For the CDR3, the DNA is TGCAATGCCGAGACACCGCTAGCTGGGGATGAGCAGTTCTTC. Translating gives CNAETPLAGDEQFF.

Regarding this clonotype: This CDR3 is missing its conserved last phenylalanine or tryptophan, likely due to a read error. The J gene is TRBJ2-3, the V gene TRBV20-1, with 9 nucleotides matching TRBD2. Germline lookup yields CDR1 DFQATT and CDR2 SNEGSKA (reference sequence). The CDR3 runs to 16 residues. V lost 5 bases to trimming and J lost 2 bases; unmatched junction nucleotides: 11. The CDR3 loop reads CSAPRASGDLTDTQYY. In nucleotides, the CDR3 is TGCAGTGCTCCCCGGGCTAGCGGGGACCTCACAGATACGCAGTATTAT.

The V gene is TRBV11-2, the J gene TRBJ2-5, with TRBD2 identical over 7 bases. V shed 5 bases and J 3 bases; nucleotides not matched to a gene: 12. CDR3 length: 16 amino acids. Germline CDR1 SGHAT, CDR2 FQNNGV. The DNA for the CDR3 is TGTGCCAGCAGCCAAAGTCCTGGCGGGGGAAAAGAGACCCAGTACTTC. This gives the protein CASSQSPGGGKETQYF.

As regards this clonotype: A much larger clone lies a single base off, so this may be a read error. V gene TRBV25-1 combines with J gene TRBJ2-7; D ambiguous. The CDR3 spans 15 residues. Germline V CDR1 and CDR2: MGHDK, SYGVNS. CDR3: CASNEFGNQNYEQYF. The CDR3 bases are TGTGCCAGCAATGAATTCGGCAACCAGAACTACGAGCAGTACTTC.

On this clonotype: At one end, the junction sequence differs from germline, possibly due to a read error. The chain has TRBV19 and TRBJ2-2; D uncertain. CDR3 length: 13 amino acids. Looked up from germline, CDR1 is LNHDA and CDR2 is SQIVND (reference sequence). The CDR3 loop is CTSSRRFTGELFF. The DNA for the CDR3 is TGTACCAGTAGTCGTCGGTTCACCGGGGAGCTGTTTTTT.

As concerns this clonotype: The junction shows a germline mismatch at one end, possibly a read error. The chain is built from TRBV11-3 and TRBJ2-5; D may be TRBD2 (5 bases). Germline V gene sequence: CDR1 SGHNT, CDR2 YENEEA. This CDR3 has 16 residues. Here the CDR3 DNA reads TGTGTCAGCAACCCCACCGGGGTATTATCGAGTGAGACCCAATACTTC. This codes for CVSNPTGVLSSETQYF.